This passage covers 3 T cell receptor beta chains from one sample sequenced in a study of post-analysis software for immune sequencing data. Study observations and caveats: The five TRBV segments detected at higher frequency in patients than in controls included TRBV5-6, TRBV5-1 and TRBV20-1.

cDNA libraries of TCR beta carried unique molecular identifiers. Each CDR3 protein is one row after TCRdb ran MiXCR on the PCR reads. Found here are some 890,000 distinct CDR3 sequences, about 57% of them singletons; the top ten hold 4.6%. These receptors have no identified antigens. Sequenced sample: blood. These TCRs come from a girl under 18 with multiple sclerosis.

The chain carries TRBV6-1 and TRBJ1-3, with 9 positions matching TRBD1. From germline, CDR1 is MNHNS and CDR2 SASEGT. The CDR3 runs 17 residues. V shed 5 bases and J 0 bases; nucleotides not matched to a gene: 8. The CDR3 DNA sequence: TGTGCCAGCAGTAAAGGACAGGGGATCATCTCTGGAAACACCATATATTTT. Protein: CASSKGQGIISGNTIYF.

The chain recombines TRBV7-2 with TRBJ2-5; D remains unclear. V shed 0 bases and J shed 5 bases, with 4 bases lying between them. Germline V gene data show CDR1 as SGHTA and CDR2 as FQGNSA. The CDR3 spans 12 residues. The CDR3 DNA reads as TGTGCCAGCAGCTTAGCGGCGGAGACCCAGTACTTC. Protein product: CASSLAAETQYF.

This clonotype was picked up a small number of times. The chain couples TRBV20-1 to TRBJ2-1, with 12 bases fitting TRBD2. V was clipped by 5 bases and J by 15 bases; unmatched bases: 14. This CDR3 contains 14 residues. Per the germline V gene, CDR1 is DFQATT and CDR2 is SNEGSKA (reference sequence). The CDR3 reads CSAASGTSGRRGFF. DNA of the CDR3: TGCAGTGCTGCCTCCGGGACTAGCGGGCGTCGGGGGTTCTTC.